This passage covers 5 T cell receptor beta chains from one sample sequenced in a study of blood T cell repertoires in COVID-19. Profiled with immunoSEQ multiplex PCR; TCRdb holds only in-frame clones, not every one. The top ten hold roughly 25% of the sample, which has 120,000 or so clones, more than 65% seen once. Source material: peripheral blood. The receptors were sampled from a human donor in a cohort sampled during active COVID-19.

CDR3 DNA: TGTGCCAGCTCGTCGGAACAGGGGGAGCATCAGTACTTC. This gives the protein CASSSEQGEHQYF. The V call is TRBV18, the J call TRBJ2-4; 8 bases align to TRBD1. CDR1 and CDR2 from the germline V gene are KGHSH and LQKENI. CDR3 length: 13 residues. V was pared by 6 bases and J by 12 bases, with 10 bases of the junction left unmatched.

The CDR3 region has the DNA TGTGCCAGCAGTTACTCATCCGAGAACTATGGCTACACCTTC. Encoded protein: CASSYSSENYGYTF. This sequence joins TRBV6-5 and TRBJ1-2, with D uncertain. This CDR3 is built from 14 residues. The germline V and J ends were trimmed by 0 bases and 2 bases, with 7 bases remaining between them. Germline assignment: CDR1 MNHEY and CDR2 SVGAGI.

The chain uses TRBV5-8 and TRBJ2-7, with 9 bases lining up with TRBD2. Germline trimming cut 5 bases from V and 6 bases from J; bases unmatched to any gene: 12. Germline-derived CDR1 and CDR2 are SGHTS and YDEGEE. The CDR3 consists of 15 residues. CDR3 sequence reads: CASRVEAGGLFEQYF. The CDR3 DNA follows: TGTGCCAGCAGAGTAGAAGCGGGGGGATTGTTCGAGCAGTACTTC. Based on the CDR3 plus reference TRBV5-8 and TRBJ2-7, the full variable domain is EAGVTQSPTHLIKTRGQQATLRCSPISGHTSVYWYQQALGLGLQFLLWYDEGEERNRGNFPPRFSGRQFPNYSSELNVNALELEDSALYLCASRVEAGGLFEQYFGPGTRLTVT.

This clone has just one count. The chain uses TRBV19 and TRBJ2-1; D is perhaps TRBD1 (6 bases). This CDR3 is 13 amino acids long. Per the germline V gene, CDR1 is LNHDA and CDR2 is SQIVND (reference sequence). Trimming stripped 3 bases from V and 8 bases from J, with 11 bases between. CDR3 sequence (DNA): TGTGCCAGTAGTATTAACAGGGATGATGAGCAGTTCTTC. Amino acids: CASSINRDDEQFF.

This clone was observed once. The chain recombines TRBV18 with TRBJ1-6, with 10 bases matching TRBD1. Trimming cost V 3 bases and J 10 bases; bases outside gene matches: 15. This CDR3 comprises 18 residues. The germline gives CDR1 KGHSH, CDR2 LQKENI. The CDR3 nucleotides read TGTGCCAGCTCACCCCCGGGACAGGGGACCCTAGGCAAGTCACCCCTCCACTTT. This codes for CASSPPGQGTLGKSPLHF. The entire variable domain, with the rest obtained from reference TRBV18 and TRBJ1-6, is as follows: NAGVMQNPRHLVRRRGQEARLRCSPMKGHSHVYWYRQLPEEGLKFMVYLQKENIIDESGMPKERFSAEFPKEGPSILRIQQVVRGDSAAYFCASSPPGQGTLGKSPLHFGNGTRLTVT.